These 16 T cell receptor beta chains were sequenced from one sample in a study of T-cell reconstitution after alpha-beta-depleted transplantation in children. Unique molecular identifiers were used in preparing the TCRbeta library. TCRdb analysed the PCR reads with MiXCR anew, one entry per CDR3 protein. The table has approximately 300,000 distinct CDR3 sequences, around a tenth seen once. Source: peripheral blood, taken 180 days after TCRalphabeta/CD19-depleted stem cell transplant. The origin of the receptors is a male patient aged 2 to 9 who had a stem cell transplant for chronic granulomatous disease, so the T cells may come from the graft donor.

This chain links TRBV28 with TRBJ2-2, with 7 nucleotides matching TRBD1. V dropped 7 bases and J dropped 6; count of bases not matched to a gene: 5. CDR3 size: 13 residues. In germline, CDR1 is MDHEN, CDR2 SYDVKM. This CDR3 is CASNDRVPGELFF. CDR3 DNA sequence: TGTGCCAGCAATGACAGGGTCCCCGGGGAGCTGTTTTTT.

This clonotype occurred many times. The chain couples TRBV28 to TRBJ2-1; D may be TRBD2 (6 bases). The CDR3 loop spans 19 amino acids. Germline V gene sequence: CDR1 MDHEN, CDR2 SYDVKM. Deletions cut 3 bases from V and 0 bases from J, with 21 bases between. The CDR3 bases are TGTGCCAGCAGTTTCCCTGGCCTTAAAGCGGGCAACTCCTACAATGAGCAGTTCTTC. This sequence encodes CASSFPGLKAGNSYNEQFF.

The V gene is TRBV12-3 or TRBV12-4, the J gene TRBJ1-5; 8 bases map to TRBD1. The CDR3 sequence is 14 residues long. Trimming at V came to 7 bases and at J to 6 bases, leaving 8 bases not matched to a gene. The CDR3 DNA follows: TGTGCCAGCAAAAAACAGGGGGGGGGTCAGCCCCAGCATTTT. Translating gives CASKKQGGGQPQHF.

Of note for this clonotype: A single base separates this from a much larger clone, so it may be a read error. This rearrangement joins TRBV6-2 or TRBV6-3 to TRBJ2-1; D unclear. CDR3 length: 8 amino acids. Deletions cut 10 bases from V and 15 bases from J, with 10 bases between. Germline V gene sequence: CDR1 MNHEY, CDR2 SVGEGT. Here the CDR3 DNA reads TGTGCCACCAGATCAAGGTTCTTC. As protein: CATRSRFF.

As to this clonotype: A clone one base away is much larger, so this may be a read error. The chain links TRBV15 to TRBJ2-3; unclear D gene. The better agreement between TRBJ1-5 and the DNA end casts doubt on the J call. Germline loops: CDR1 LNHNV, CDR2 YYDKDF (reference sequence). CDR3 length: 15 amino acids. The CDR3 DNA sequence: TGTGCCACCAGCAGAGAGAGGGCAGGCTCAGATACGCAGCATTTT. The encoded protein is CATSRERAGSDTQHF.

This clonotype was seen ten or more times. This chain uses TRBV12-3 or TRBV12-4 with TRBJ1-1; unclear D gene. This CDR3 contains 15 residues. V lost 0 bases and J lost 5, with 13 bases in between. The CDR3 bases are TGTGCCAGCAGTTTAGCGCATGGGGTCGGGACTGAAGCTTTCTTT. Translated: CASSLAHGVGTEAFF.

This clonotype has only a few counts. The chain uses TRBV27 and TRBJ1-4, with TRBD1 identical over 8 bases. Germline assignment: CDR1 MNHEY and CDR2 SMNVEV (reference sequence). With V trimmed by 1 base and J by 6 bases, 7 bases remained unmatched. CDR3 length: 16 amino acids. The CDR3 DNA reads TGTGCCAGCAGTTTATTCCTCGCAGGGGGCCATGAAAAACTGTTTTTT. Amino acids: CASSLFLAGGHEKLFF.

This clonotype was observed at least ten times. The rearrangement links TRBV7-2 to TRBJ2-6; D unresolved. This CDR3 contains 13 residues. The germline V gene has CDR1 SGHTA and CDR2 FQGNSA. Trimming cost V 1 base and J 11 bases, with 9 bases left between them. The CDR3: CASSLEVYHVLTF. The CDR3 DNA reads as TGTGCCAGCAGCTTAGAAGTGTATCACGTCCTGACTTTC.

The rearrangement links TRBV6-2 or TRBV6-3 to TRBJ2-7; no firm D call. V lost 2 bases to trimming and J lost 5 bases, with 4 bases between them. CDR1 MNHEY and CDR2 SVGEGT come from the germline V gene. The CDR3 sequence is 11 residues long. CDR3 DNA sequence: TGTGCCAGCAGTTACAGAAACGAGCAGTACTTC. Amino acid sequence: CASSYRNEQYF.

This clonotype was detected many times. The V and J genes are TRBV29-1 and TRBJ2-1; 9 nucleotides agree with TRBD1. CDR1 SQVTM and CDR2 ANQGSEA come from the germline V gene. V trimming: 0 bases; J trimming: 4 bases; junction bases outside the gene matches: 4. The length of the CDR3 is 15 residues. The CDR3 nucleotides are TGCAGCGTTGAAGACGTGGACAGGGGATACAATGAGCAGTTCTTC. Translation: CSVEDVDRGYNEQFF.

In its sample, this clonotype was seen many times. J is TRBJ2-1 and V is TRBV4-1, with D unclear. This CDR3 has 14 amino acids. V lost 0 bases to trimming and J lost 6 bases, with 9 bases between them. Germline V lookup: CDR1 MGHRA, CDR2 YSYEKL. CDR3 in amino acids: CASSQDVQANEQFF. CDR3 sequence (DNA): TGCGCCAGCAGCCAAGATGTCCAGGCCAATGAGCAGTTCTTC.

This clonotype was observed many times. This sequence joins TRBV4-1 and TRBJ2-1, with D uncertain. Germline CDR1 and CDR2: MGHRA and YSYEKL. This CDR3 has 15 amino acids. The V and J ends lost 2 bases and 2 bases respectively, with 10 bases between them. The CDR3 sequence is CASSQQDVTYNEQFF. CDR3 coding DNA: TGCGCCAGCAGCCAACAGGACGTCACCTACAATGAGCAGTTCTTC.

This clonotype was counted ten times or more. V gene TRBV4-2 combines with J gene TRBJ2-1; 13 positions match TRBD2. Germline CDR1 LGHNA, CDR2 YNFKEQ. The CDR3 extends over 17 amino acids. V shed 1 base, J shed 6 bases, and the junction held 6 bases outside the gene matches. The DNA for the CDR3 is TGTGCCAGCAGCCAAGCCCCCCGGACTAGCGGGAGCAATGAGCAGTTCTTC. Encoded protein: CASSQAPRTSGSNEQFF.

This clonotype was seen many times. The chain couples TRBV12-3 or TRBV12-4 to TRBJ2-5, with a possible D match to TRBD2 (6 bases). CDR3 size: 13 residues. Trimming took off 6 bases at V and 5 bases at J, with 13 bases between the two ends. Here the CDR3 reads CASSVLGGETQYF. CDR3 bases: TGTGCCAGCAGCGTCCTAGGAGGGGAGACCCAGTACTTC.

This clonotype was found many times. The chain couples TRBV28 to TRBJ2-5, with TRBD1 matching 10 bases. The CDR3 contains 16 residues. The ends lost 3 bases at V and 4 bases at J; junction bases unmatched: 8. Germline V CDR1 and CDR2: MDHEN, SYDVKM. The CDR3 spells CASSFQPWTGGETQYF. CDR3 in DNA: TGTGCCAGCAGTTTCCAGCCCTGGACAGGGGGAGAGACCCAGTACTTC. Based on the CDR3 plus reference TRBV28 and TRBJ2-5, the full variable domain is DVKVTQSSRYLVKRTGEKVFLECVQDMDHENMFWYRQDPGLGLRLIYFSYDVKMKEKGDIPEGYSVSREKKERFSLILESASTNQTSMYLCASSFQPWTGGETQYFGPGTRLLVL.

This clonotype has a count of ten or more. V is TRBV12-3 or TRBV12-4 and J is TRBJ2-1; 7 nucleotides match TRBD1. This CDR3 has 15 residues. The V segment lost 5 bases and the J segment 3 bases; nucleotides outside the gene matches: 7. This CDR3 reads CASSQPPGGYNEQFF. The CDR3 nucleotides are TGTGCCAGCAGTCAACCCCCAGGGGGCTACAATGAGCAGTTCTTC.